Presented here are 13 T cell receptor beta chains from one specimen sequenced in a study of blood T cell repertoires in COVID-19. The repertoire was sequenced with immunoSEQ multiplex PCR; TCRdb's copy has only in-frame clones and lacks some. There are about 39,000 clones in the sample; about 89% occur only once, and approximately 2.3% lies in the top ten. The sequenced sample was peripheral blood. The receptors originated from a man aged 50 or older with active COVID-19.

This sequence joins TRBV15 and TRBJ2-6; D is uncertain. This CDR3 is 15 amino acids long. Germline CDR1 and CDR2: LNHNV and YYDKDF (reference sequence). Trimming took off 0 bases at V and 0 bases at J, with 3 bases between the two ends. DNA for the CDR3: TGTGCCACCAGCAGAGACAACTCTGGGGCCAACGTCCTGACTTTC. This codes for CATSRDNSGANVLTF.

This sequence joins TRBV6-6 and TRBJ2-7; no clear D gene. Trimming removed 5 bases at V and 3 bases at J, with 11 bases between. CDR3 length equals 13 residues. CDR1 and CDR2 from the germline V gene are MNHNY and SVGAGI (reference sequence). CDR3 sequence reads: CASSPIQLYEQYF. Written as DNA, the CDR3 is TGTGCCAGCAGTCCAATACAGCTCTACGAGCAGTACTTC.

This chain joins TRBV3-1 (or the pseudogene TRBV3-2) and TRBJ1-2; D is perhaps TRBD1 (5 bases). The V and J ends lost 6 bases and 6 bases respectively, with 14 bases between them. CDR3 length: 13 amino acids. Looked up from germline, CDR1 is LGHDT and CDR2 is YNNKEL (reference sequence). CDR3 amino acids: CASSFAGGHGYTF. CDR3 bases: TGTGCCAGCAGTTTTGCCGGGGGTCATGGCTACACCTTC.

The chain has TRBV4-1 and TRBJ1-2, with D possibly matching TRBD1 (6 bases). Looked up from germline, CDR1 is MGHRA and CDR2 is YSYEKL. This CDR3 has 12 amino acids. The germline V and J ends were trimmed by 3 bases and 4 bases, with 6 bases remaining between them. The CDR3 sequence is CASSQDSYGYTF. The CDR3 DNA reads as TGCGCCAGCAGCCAGGACAGCTATGGCTACACCTTC.

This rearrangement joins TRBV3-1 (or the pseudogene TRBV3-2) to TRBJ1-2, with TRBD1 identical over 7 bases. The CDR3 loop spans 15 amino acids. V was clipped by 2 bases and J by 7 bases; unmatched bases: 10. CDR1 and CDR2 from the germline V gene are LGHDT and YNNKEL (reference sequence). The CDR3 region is CASSQPLDRRAGYTF. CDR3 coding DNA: TGTGCCAGCAGCCAACCTCTGGACAGGCGAGCTGGCTACACCTTC.

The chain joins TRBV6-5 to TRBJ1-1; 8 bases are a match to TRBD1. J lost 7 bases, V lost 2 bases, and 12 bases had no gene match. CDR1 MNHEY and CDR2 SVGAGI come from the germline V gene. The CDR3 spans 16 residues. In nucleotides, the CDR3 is TGTGCCAGCAGTTACAAGGAGGGACAGGATTTCCTTGAAGCTTTCTTT. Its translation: CASSYKEGQDFLEAFF.

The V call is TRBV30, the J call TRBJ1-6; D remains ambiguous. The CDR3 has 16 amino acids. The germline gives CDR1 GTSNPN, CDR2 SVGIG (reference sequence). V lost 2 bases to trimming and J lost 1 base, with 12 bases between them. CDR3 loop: CAWSPLRVSYNSPLHF. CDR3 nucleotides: TGTGCCTGGAGTCCCCTTCGAGTGTCCTATAATTCACCCCTCCACTTT.

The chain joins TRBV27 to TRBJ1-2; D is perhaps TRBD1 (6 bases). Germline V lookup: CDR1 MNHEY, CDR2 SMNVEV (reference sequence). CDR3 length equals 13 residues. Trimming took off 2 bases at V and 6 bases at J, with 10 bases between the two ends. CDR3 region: CASSLNRDDGYTF. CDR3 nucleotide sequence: TGTGCCAGCAGTTTAAACAGGGACGATGGCTACACCTTC.

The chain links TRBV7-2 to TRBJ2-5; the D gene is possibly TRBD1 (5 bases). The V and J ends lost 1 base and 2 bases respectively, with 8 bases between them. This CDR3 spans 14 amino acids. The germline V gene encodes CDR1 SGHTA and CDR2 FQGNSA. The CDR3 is CASSLDGQQETQYF. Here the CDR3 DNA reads TGTGCCAGCAGCTTAGACGGACAACAAGAGACCCAGTACTTC.

CDR3: CASSLWTGSNSPLHF. DNA for the CDR3: TGTGCCAGCAGCCTATGGACAGGGTCTAATTCACCCCTCCACTTT. This sequence joins TRBV3-1 (or the pseudogene TRBV3-2) and TRBJ1-6; 8 bases agree with TRBD1. The CDR3 has 15 amino acids. V was pared by 4 bases and J by 6 bases, with 5 bases of the junction left unmatched. Germline assignment: CDR1 LGHDT and CDR2 YNNKEL (reference sequence).

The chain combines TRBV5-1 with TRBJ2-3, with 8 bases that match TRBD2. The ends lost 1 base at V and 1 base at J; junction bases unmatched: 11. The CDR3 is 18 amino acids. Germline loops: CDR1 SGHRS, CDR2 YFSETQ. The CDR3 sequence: CASSLRPVAGGGTDTQYF. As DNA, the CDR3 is TGCGCCAGCAGCTTGCGCCCGGTTGCGGGAGGTGGCACAGATACGCAGTATTTT. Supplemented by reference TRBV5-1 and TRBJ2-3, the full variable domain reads KAGVTQTPRYLIKTRGQQVTLSCSPISGHRSVSWYQQTPGQGLQFLFEYFSETQRNKGNFPGRFSGRQFSNSRSEMNVSTLELGDSALYLCASSLRPVAGGGTDTQYFGPGTRLTVL.

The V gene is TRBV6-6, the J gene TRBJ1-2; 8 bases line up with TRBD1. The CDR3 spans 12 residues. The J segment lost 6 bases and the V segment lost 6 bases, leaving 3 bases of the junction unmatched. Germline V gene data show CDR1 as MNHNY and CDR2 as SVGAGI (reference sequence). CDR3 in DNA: TGTGCCAGCAGCCGGACAGGGAATGGCTACACCTTC. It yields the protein CASSRTGNGYTF.

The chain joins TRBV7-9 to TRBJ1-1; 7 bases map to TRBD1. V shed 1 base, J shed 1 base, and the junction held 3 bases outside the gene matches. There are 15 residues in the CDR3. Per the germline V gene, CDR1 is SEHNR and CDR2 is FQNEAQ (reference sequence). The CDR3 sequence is CASSLGQGTNTEAFF. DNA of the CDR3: TGTGCCAGCAGCTTAGGACAGGGAACGAACACTGAAGCTTTCTTT.